Listed below are T cell receptor beta chains from one sample, sequenced in a study of cytomegalovirus exposure and HLA in healthy donors. The table came from immunoSEQ multiplex PCR; TCRdb's copy has only in-frame clones and leaves some out. The sample includes about 59,000 clones, about 80% of them seen just once. Input material: PBMCs. The receptors here all came from a human donor in good health. Both conserved end residues are part of each CDR3. D genes are given only for firm matches. Size is stated for part of the rows, as once, few or many counts, or as a class when the clone is expanded.

CDR3 length: 14; J gene: TRBJ2-5; clone size: -; V gene: TRBV2; D gene: -; CDR3 protein: CASSYGFGKETQYF; CDR3 DNA: TGTGCCAGCAGTTACGGGTTCGGGAAAGAGACCCAGTACTTC
CDR3 length: 15; J gene: TRBJ2-6; clone size: -; V gene: TRBV10-3; D gene: TRBD1; CDR3 protein: CAIGDRASGANVLTF; CDR3 DNA: TGTGCCATCGGGGACAGGGCCTCTGGGGCCAACGTCCTGACTTTC
CDR3 length: 20; J gene: TRBJ1-5; clone size: once; V gene: TRBV21-1; D gene: -; CDR3 protein: CASSKVGTGVDLRSNQPQHF; CDR3 DNA: TGTGCCAGCAGCAAAGTGGGGACAGGGGTCGACTTGCGGAGCAATCAGCCCCAGCATTTT
CDR3 length: 14; J gene: TRBJ2-7; clone size: few; V gene: TRBV13; D gene: TRBD1; CDR3 protein: CANPSRDRGYEQYF; CDR3 DNA: TGTGCCAACCCCTCCCGGGACAGGGGGTACGAGCAGTACTTC
CDR3 length: 13; J gene: TRBJ2-5; clone size: -; V gene: TRBV5-1; D gene: -; CDR3 protein: CASSFRDQETQYF; CDR3 DNA: TGCGCCAGCAGCTTCCGGGACCAAGAGACCCAGTACTTC
CDR3 length: 14; J gene: TRBJ1-2; clone size: -; V gene: TRBV30; D gene: -; CDR3 protein: CAWSEGQGANGYTF; CDR3 DNA: TGTGCCTGGAGTGAGGGGCAGGGTGCAAATGGCTACACCTTC
CDR3 length: 17; J gene: TRBJ2-1; clone size: few; V gene: TRBV7-2; D gene: TRBD2; CDR3 protein: CASSQTLAGGSYNEQFF; CDR3 DNA: TGTGCCAGCAGCCAGACCCTAGCGGGGGGCTCCTACAATGAGCAGTTCTTC
CDR3 length: 16; J gene: TRBJ1-1; clone size: -; V gene: TRBV18; D gene: TRBD1; CDR3 protein: CASSRGTGDLGTEAFF; CDR3 DNA: TGTGCCAGCTCACGAGGGACAGGGGATCTTGGCACTGAAGCTTTCTTT
CDR3 length: 14; J gene: TRBJ1-2; clone size: -; V gene: TRBV11-2; D gene: TRBD1; CDR3 protein: CASSPTGSSYGYTF; CDR3 DNA: TGTGCCAGCAGCCCGACAGGGAGCTCCTATGGCTACACCTTC
CDR3 length: 14; J gene: TRBJ2-7; clone size: -; V gene: TRBV10-1; D gene: -; CDR3 protein: CASSDSGSSYEQYF; CDR3 DNA: TGCGCCAGCAGTGATTCAGGAAGCTCCTACGAGCAGTACTTC
CDR3 length: 18; J gene: TRBJ1-5; clone size: -; V gene: TRBV21-1; D gene: -; CDR3 protein: CASSMKGLGKVGTQPQHF; CDR3 DNA: TGTGCCAGCAGCATGAAGGGGTTAGGCAAAGTGGGCACTCAGCCCCAGCATTTT
CDR3 length: 14; J gene: TRBJ1-2; clone size: -; V gene: TRBV28; D gene: -; CDR3 protein: CASSLGQDSHGYTF; CDR3 DNA: TGTGCCAGCAGTTTAGGGCAGGACAGCCATGGCTACACCTTC
CDR3 length: 14; J gene: TRBJ1-4; clone size: -; V gene: TRBV4-1; D gene: -; CDR3 protein: CASSQQTDGEKLFF; CDR3 DNA: TGCGCCAGCAGCCAACAAACAGACGGTGAAAAACTGTTTTTT
CDR3 length: 14; J gene: TRBJ1-4; clone size: -; V gene: TRBV10-3; D gene: -; CDR3 protein: CAISEPAENEKLFF; CDR3 DNA: TGTGCCATCAGTGAACCTGCGGAAAATGAAAAACTGTTTTTT
CDR3 length: 13; J gene: TRBJ2-7; clone size: -; V gene: TRBV7-3; D gene: TRBD1; CDR3 protein: CASSRDSSYEQYF; CDR3 DNA: TGTGCCAGCAGCCGGGACAGTTCCTACGAGCAGTACTTC
CDR3 length: 15; J gene: TRBJ1-1; clone size: -; V gene: TRBV6-5; D gene: -; CDR3 protein: CASGSRVVMNTEAFF; CDR3 DNA: TGTGCCAGCGGCTCCAGGGTGGTAATGAACACTGAAGCTTTCTTT
CDR3 length: 12; J gene: TRBJ2-2; clone size: -; V gene: TRBV7-9; D gene: -; CDR3 protein: CSSSLNTGELFF; CDR3 DNA: TGTTCCAGCAGTCTCAACACCGGGGAGCTGTTTTTT
CDR3 length: 13; J gene: TRBJ2-1; clone size: -; V gene: TRBV6-4; D gene: TRBD2; CDR3 protein: CASRRLATWEQFF; CDR3 DNA: TGTGCCAGCAGGCGACTAGCGACGTGGGAGCAGTTCTTC
CDR3 length: 16; J gene: TRBJ2-1; clone size: -; V gene: TRBV14; D gene: -; CDR3 protein: CASSQDSRGYRDEQFF; CDR3 DNA: TGTGCCAGCAGCCAAGATTCGCGGGGCTATAGGGATGAGCAGTTCTTC
CDR3 length: 14; J gene: TRBJ2-5; clone size: -; V gene: TRBV11-2; D gene: TRBD1; CDR3 protein: CASSPSTGGETQYF; CDR3 DNA: TGTGCCAGCAGCCCGTCGACAGGGGGCGAGACCCAGTACTTC
CDR3 length: 15; J gene: TRBJ1-5; clone size: few; V gene: TRBV5-5; D gene: -; CDR3 protein: CASSLVQGLGQPQHF; CDR3 DNA: TGTGCCAGCAGCTTGGTTCAGGGGCTCGGTCAGCCCCAGCATTTT
CDR3 length: 19; J gene: TRBJ2-1; clone size: -; V gene: TRBV9; D gene: TRBD1; CDR3 protein: CASSVGASTGAREYNEQFF; CDR3 DNA: TGTGCCAGCAGCGTAGGAGCCTCAACAGGGGCCCGTGAGTACAATGAGCAGTTCTTC
CDR3 length: 16; J gene: TRBJ2-5; clone size: few; V gene: TRBV7-6; D gene: TRBD2; CDR3 protein: CASSQTANSGGGAQYF; CDR3 DNA: TGTGCCAGCAGCCAAACGGCAAATAGCGGGGGTGGGGCCCAGTACTTC
CDR3 length: 15; J gene: TRBJ2-3; clone size: -; V gene: TRBV9; D gene: -; CDR3 protein: CASSPRAGPTDTQYF; CDR3 DNA: TGTGCCAGCAGCCCCCGGGCAGGGCCAACAGATACGCAGTATTTT
CDR3 length: 14; J gene: TRBJ1-3; clone size: -; V gene: TRBV2; D gene: -; CDR3 protein: CASSFRSSGNTIYF; CDR3 DNA: TGTGCCAGCAGCTTCCGCAGCTCTGGAAACACCATATATTTT
CDR3 length: 15; J gene: TRBJ2-1; clone size: few; V gene: TRBV7-9; D gene: TRBD2; CDR3 protein: CASSFLGTSANEQFF; CDR3 DNA: TGTGCCAGCAGCTTTCTAGGGACTAGCGCCAATGAGCAGTTCTTC
CDR3 length: 13; J gene: TRBJ2-1; clone size: -; V gene: TRBV28; D gene: -; CDR3 protein: CASGPLGDNEQFF; CDR3 DNA: TGTGCCAGCGGCCCCCTAGGGGACAATGAGCAGTTCTTC
CDR3 length: 13; J gene: TRBJ2-7; clone size: few; V gene: TRBV6-5; D gene: TRBD2; CDR3 protein: CASRGTSGYEQYF; CDR3 DNA: TGTGCCAGCAGGGGGACTAGCGGCTACGAGCAGTACTTC
CDR3 length: 12; J gene: TRBJ2-7; clone size: -; V gene: TRBV2; D gene: -; CDR3 protein: CASSGSSYEQYF; CDR3 DNA: TGTGCCAGCAGTGGTTCCAGCTACGAGCAGTACTTC
CDR3 length: 15; J gene: TRBJ2-7; clone size: -; V gene: TRBV28; D gene: -; CDR3 protein: CASSSPAGTIYEQYF; CDR3 DNA: TGTGCCAGCAGTTCCCCGGCGGGGACGATCTACGAGCAGTACTTC
CDR3 length: 15; J gene: TRBJ2-1; clone size: -; V gene: TRBV9; D gene: TRBD2; CDR3 protein: CASSVRGGSYNEQFF; CDR3 DNA: TGTGCCAGCAGCGTCCGGGGGGGCTCCTACAATGAGCAGTTCTTC
CDR3 length: 16; J gene: TRBJ2-3; clone size: -; V gene: TRBV6-1; D gene: TRBD2; CDR3 protein: CASSGASGSGVVKQYF; CDR3 DNA: TGTGCCAGCAGTGGGGCTAGCGGGAGCGGGGTAGTGAAGCAGTATTTT
CDR3 length: 14; J gene: TRBJ2-7; clone size: -; V gene: TRBV4-2; D gene: TRBD2; CDR3 protein: CASSQALAVYEQYF; CDR3 DNA: TGTGCCAGCAGCCAAGCACTAGCGGTTTACGAGCAGTACTTC
CDR3 length: 15; J gene: TRBJ2-3; clone size: -; V gene: TRBV4-3; D gene: TRBD1; CDR3 protein: CASSQVTGPTDTQYF; CDR3 DNA: TGCGCCAGCAGCCAAGTGACAGGGCCAACAGATACGCAGTATTTT
CDR3 length: 15; J gene: TRBJ2-7; clone size: -; V gene: TRBV7-9; D gene: -; CDR3 protein: CASSHRTLPSYEQYF; CDR3 DNA: TGTGCCAGCAGCCACCGGACACTTCCATCCTACGAGCAGTACTTC
CDR3 length: 17; J gene: TRBJ1-3; clone size: -; V gene: TRBV7-2; D gene: -; CDR3 protein: CASSLGADRPSGNTIYF; CDR3 DNA: TGTGCCAGCAGCTTAGGCGCCGACAGGCCCTCTGGAAACACCATATATTTT
CDR3 length: 20; J gene: TRBJ2-1; clone size: -; V gene: TRBV7-3; D gene: -; CDR3 protein: CASSSDRDITSWGSYNEQFF; CDR3 DNA: TGTGCCAGCAGCTCTGACCGGGACATAACTTCCTGGGGATCCTACAATGAGCAGTTCTTC
CDR3 length: 13; J gene: TRBJ2-1; clone size: few; V gene: TRBV25-1; D gene: -; CDR3 protein: CASSSPGANEQFF; CDR3 DNA: TGTGCCAGCAGTTCGCCGGGAGCCAATGAGCAGTTCTTC
CDR3 length: 17; J gene: TRBJ1-5; clone size: -; V gene: TRBV10-2; D gene: TRBD1; CDR3 protein: CASSELTGAGSNQPQHF; CDR3 DNA: TGCGCCAGCAGTGAGCTGACAGGGGCAGGGAGCAATCAGCCCCAGCATTTT
CDR3 length: 14; J gene: TRBJ2-5; clone size: -; V gene: TRBV5-1; D gene: -; CDR3 protein: CASSWPGDQETQYF; CDR3 DNA: TGCGCCAGCAGCTGGCCGGGGGATCAAGAGACCCAGTACTTC
CDR3 length: 13; J gene: TRBJ1-2; clone size: few; V gene: TRBV30; D gene: -; CDR3 protein: CAWSVGGGGGYTF; CDR3 DNA: TGTGCCTGGAGTGTAGGGGGAGGGGGGGGCTACACCTTC